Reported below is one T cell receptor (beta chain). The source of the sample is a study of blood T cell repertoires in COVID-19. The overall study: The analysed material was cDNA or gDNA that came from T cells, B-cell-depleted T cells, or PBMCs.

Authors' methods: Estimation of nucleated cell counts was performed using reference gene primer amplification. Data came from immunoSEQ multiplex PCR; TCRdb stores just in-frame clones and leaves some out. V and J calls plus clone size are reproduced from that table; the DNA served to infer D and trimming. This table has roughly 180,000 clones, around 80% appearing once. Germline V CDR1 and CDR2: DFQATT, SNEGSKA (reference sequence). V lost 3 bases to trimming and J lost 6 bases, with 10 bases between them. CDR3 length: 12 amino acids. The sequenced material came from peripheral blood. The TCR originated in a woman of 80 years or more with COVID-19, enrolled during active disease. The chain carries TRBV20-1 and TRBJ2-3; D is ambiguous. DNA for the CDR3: TGCAGTGCTAGTAAAACGGTGGATACGCAGTATTTT. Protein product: CSASKTVDTQYF.